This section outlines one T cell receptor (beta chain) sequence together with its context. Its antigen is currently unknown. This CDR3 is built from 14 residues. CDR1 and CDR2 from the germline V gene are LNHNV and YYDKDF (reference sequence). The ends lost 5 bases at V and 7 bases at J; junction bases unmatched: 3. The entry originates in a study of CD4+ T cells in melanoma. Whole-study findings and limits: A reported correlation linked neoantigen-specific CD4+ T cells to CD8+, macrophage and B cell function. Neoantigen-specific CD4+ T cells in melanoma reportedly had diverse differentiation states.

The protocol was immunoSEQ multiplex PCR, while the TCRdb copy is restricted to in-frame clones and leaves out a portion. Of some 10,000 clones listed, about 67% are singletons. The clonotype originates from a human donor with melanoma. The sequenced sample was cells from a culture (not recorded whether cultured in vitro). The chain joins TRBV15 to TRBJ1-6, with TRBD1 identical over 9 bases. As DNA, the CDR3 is TGTGCCACCAGCCTGGACAGGGGAAATTCACCCCTCCACTTT. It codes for CATSLDRGNSPLHF. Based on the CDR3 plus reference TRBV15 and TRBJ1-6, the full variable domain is DAMVIQNPRYQVTQFGKPVTLSCSQTLNHNVMYWYQQKSSQAPKLLFHYYDKDFNNEADTPDNFQSRRPNTSFCFLDIRSPGLGDTAMYLCATSLDRGNSPLHFGNGTRLTVT.